Listed here are 29 T cell receptor beta chains from one sample, sequenced in a study of graft-versus-host responses after intestinal transplantation. Assay: immunoSEQ multiplex PCR; the TCRdb copy retains only in-frame clones and omits some. Seen here are approximately 99,000 clones, 90% to 95% observed once, and the top ten hold over 0.15%. Their specific antigens are unknown. Sequencing was performed on unstimulated CD4+ T cells sorted from spleen or lymph node cells, taken before transplant. The receptors shown here come from a human donor who was the organ donor for an intestinal transplant.

This clone was found once. This chain uses TRBV4-1 with TRBJ2-7, with D possibly TRBD2 on 6 matching bases. CDR3 length equals 16 residues. Germline assignment: CDR1 MGHRA and CDR2 YSYEKL. Trimming removed 4 bases at V and 3 bases at J, with 19 bases between. CDR3 DNA: TGCGCCAGCAGCCGCATTGAGGGGCAGGGACTCTACGAGCAGTACTTC. Translating it yields CASSRIEGQGLYEQYF.

The chain couples TRBV4-2 to TRBJ1-4, with a weak D call TRBD1 (6 bases). The CDR3 consists of 15 residues. V gave up 1 base and J gave up 6 bases, with 12 bases separating them. Germline V gives CDR1 LGHNA, CDR2 YNFKEQ. The CDR3 sequence is CASSQGGGGDEKLFF. DNA of the CDR3: TGTGCCAGCAGCCAAGGAGGGGGAGGGGATGAAAAACTGTTTTTT.

The V and J genes are TRBV30 and TRBJ2-5, with 12 bases matching TRBD2. The J call may be mistaken, given a closer DNA end match to TRBJ2-7. Germline V gene data show CDR1 as GTSNPN and CDR2 as SVGIG (reference sequence). CDR3 size: 16 residues. The CDR3 nucleotides are TGTGCCTGGAGCACCTTCCTAGCGGGGGGGCCTTACGAGCAGTACTTC. Amino acids: CAWSTFLAGGPYEQYF.

This chain connects TRBV6-5 to TRBJ1-1; possibly TRBD1 for D (5 bases). The CDR3 runs to 15 residues. In germline, CDR1 is MNHEY, CDR2 SVGAGI. V was pared by 4 bases and J by 4 bases, with 16 bases between. The CDR3: CASSWRGFEGTEAFF. The CDR3 DNA is TGTGCCAGCAGTTGGAGGGGTTTCGAGGGCACTGAAGCTTTCTTT.

This chain uses TRBV5-4 with TRBJ2-7; 8 nucleotides match TRBD2. This CDR3 is 18 amino acids long. The trim removed 4 bases at V and 5 bases at J, leaving 20 bases unmatched. Germline loops: CDR1 SGHNT, CDR2 YYREEE (reference sequence). CDR3 sequence (DNA): TGTGCCAGCAGCGTTCCGGCTAGCGGGCTTTACGGGAGCCACGAGCAGTACTTC. This codes for CASSVPASGLYGSHEQYF.

The V call is TRBV6-5, the J call TRBJ2-3; perhaps TRBD2 as D (6 bases). This CDR3 is built from 14 residues. Per germline, CDR1 MNHEY and CDR2 SVGAGI. Trimming took 4 bases from V and 1 from J, leaving 9 bases between them. CDR3 coding DNA: TGTGCCAGCAGTTTGCGCGGGGGCACAGATACGCAGTATTTT. Translating it yields CASSLRGGTDTQYF.

This clone was picked up a small number of times. The gene calls are TRBV10-3 and TRBJ1-2; D gene uncertain. CDR3 size: 14 residues. The V end lost 2 bases, the J end lost 2 bases, and 9 bases lay between the germline ends. In germline, CDR1 is ENHRY, CDR2 SYGVKD. CDR3 sequence reads: CAISEDTLNYGYTF. The DNA of the CDR3 is TGTGCCATCAGTGAGGACACTTTGAACTATGGCTACACCTTC.

The chain carries TRBV7-3 and TRBJ2-2; TRBD1 might be the D (5 bases). Looked up from germline, CDR1 is SGHTA and CDR2 is FQGTGA. V lost 2 bases and J lost 0, with 7 bases in between. The CDR3 sequence is 15 residues long. CDR3 sequence: CASSLSGSNTGELFF. The CDR3 region has the DNA TGTGCCAGCAGCTTATCAGGGTCGAACACCGGGGAGCTGTTTTTT.

The CDR3 coding sequence is TGTGCCAGCAGGACCGGGACAGGGTTCAGTGAGCAGTTCTTC. Protein product: CASRTGTGFSEQFF. This chain uses TRBV2 with TRBJ2-1; 9 nucleotides agree with TRBD1. V shed 6 bases and J 9 bases; nucleotides not matched to a gene: 9. Germline V CDR1 and CDR2: SNHLY, FYNNEI. The CDR3 runs 14 residues.

The CDR3 is CASRAGPNEKLFF. The CDR3, as DNA: TGTGCCAGCAGAGCAGGGCCGAATGAAAAACTGTTTTTT. The chain joins TRBV5-5 to TRBJ1-4, with D tentatively TRBD1 (5 bases). Trimming removed 5 bases from V and 5 bases from J, with 10 bases in between. Germline CDR1 SGHKS, CDR2 YYEKEE (reference sequence). The CDR3 extends over 13 amino acids.

V and J are TRBV15 and TRBJ2-7; 8 positions match TRBD1. CDR3 length: 15 residues. J gave up 3 bases and V 3 bases, and 7 bases lay outside the gene matches. Germline V gives CDR1 LNHNV, CDR2 YYDKDF (reference sequence). CDR3 loop: CATSRRTGLGYEQYF. The CDR3 nucleotides read TGTGCCACCAGCAGGCGGACAGGGCTCGGCTACGAGCAGTACTTC.

The chain uses TRBV10-3 and TRBJ2-3, with 12 bases matching TRBD1. CDR1 is ENHRY and CDR2 is SYGVKD in the germline V gene. Unmatched junction bases numbered 6, after V lost 3 bases and J lost 5 bases. This CDR3 is built from 16 residues. CDR3 residues: CAISEQGQGAQDTQYF. As DNA, the CDR3 is TGTGCCATCAGTGAACAGGGACAGGGGGCACAAGATACGCAGTATTTT.

The chain is built from TRBV14 and TRBJ2-7; 10 bases agree with TRBD1. The trim removed 1 base at V and 4 bases at J, leaving 4 bases unmatched. Germline V gene data show CDR1 as SGHDN and CDR2 as FVKESK. The CDR3 is made up of 15 amino acids. The CDR3: CASSQAGTGEYEQYF. As DNA, the CDR3 is TGTGCCAGCAGCCAAGCCGGGACAGGGGAGTACGAGCAGTACTTC.

This sequence joins TRBV5-7 and TRBJ2-7; D is possibly TRBD1 (5 bases). TRBV5-7 is known as an ORF, though its function is uncertain. The CDR3 loop spans 14 amino acids. Trimming removed 4 bases at V and 2 bases at J, with 13 bases between. CDR3 sequence (DNA): TGTGCCAGCAGCGCCTCAGGGTACACCTACGAGCAGTACTTC. Amino acids: CASSASGYTYEQYF.

This chain uses TRBV7-2 with TRBJ1-1; 9 bases match TRBD1. Per the germline V gene, CDR1 is SGHTA and CDR2 is FQGNSA. The CDR3 covers 14 residues. V was pared by 5 bases and J by 1 base, with 2 bases of the junction left unmatched. CDR3 DNA sequence: TGTGCCAGCAGCACGACAGGGGGGAACACTGAAGCTTTCTTT. It codes for CASSTTGGNTEAFF.

This chain connects TRBV14 to TRBJ1-6; TRBD1 matches at 7 bases. The CDR3 is 16 amino acids. V was clipped by 1 base and J by 10 bases; unmatched bases: 10. Germline V gene lookup returns CDR1 SGHDN and CDR2 FVKESK. In nucleotides, the CDR3 is TGTGCCAGCAGCCAAGTCGGCGACAGGGCCTGGTCACCCCTCCACTTT. Residues: CASSQVGDRAWSPLHF.

The chain recombines TRBV18 with TRBJ2-1, with D uncertain. Germline-derived CDR1 and CDR2 are KGHSH and LQKENI. The CDR3 totals 14 residues. Trimming pared 3 bases from V and 0 bases from J, leaving 6 bases between. The CDR3 region has the DNA TGTGCCAGCTCACCCATGAGCTCCTACAATGAGCAGTTCTTC. Protein: CASSPMSSYNEQFF.

The chain employs TRBV6-5 and TRBJ1-1; D possibly corresponds to TRBD1 (5 bases). V dropped 5 bases and J dropped 1 base, with 14 bases sitting between them. Germline V gene lookup returns CDR1 MNHEY and CDR2 SVGAGI. This CDR3 is built from 15 residues. CDR3 sequence (DNA): TGTGCCAGCAGTCATCAGACAGCCCAGAACACTGAAGCTTTCTTT. Protein product: CASSHQTAQNTEAFF.

The V gene is TRBV5-5, the J gene TRBJ1-1; tentatively, D is TRBD1 (5 bases). The length of the CDR3 is 11 residues. Per the germline V gene, CDR1 is SGHKS and CDR2 is YYEKEE (reference sequence). V gave up 3 bases and J gave up 7 bases, with 7 bases separating them. The CDR3 DNA follows: TGTGCCAGCAGCTCGACAGTTGAAGCTTTCTTT. Translation: CASSSTVEAFF. Full variable domain (rest looked up from reference TRBV5-5 and TRBJ1-1): DAGVTQSPTHLIKTRGQQVTLRCSPISGHKSVSWYQQVLGQGPQFIFQYYEKEERGRGNFPDRFSARQFPNYSSELNVNALLLGDSALYLCASSSTVEAFFGQGTRLTVV.

V usage is TRBV7-6 and J usage is TRBJ2-1; TRBD2 agrees at 9 bases. V lost 1 base and J lost 7; bases outside the gene matches: 5. Germline assignment: CDR1 SGHVS and CDR2 FNYEAQ. The CDR3 contains 15 residues. The CDR3 here is CASSLGASGVNEQFF. The CDR3 DNA reads as TGTGCCAGCAGCTTAGGTGCTAGCGGGGTAAATGAGCAGTTCTTC. Combining the CDR3 with reference TRBV7-6 and TRBJ2-1 gives the whole variable domain GAGVSQSPRYKVTKRGQDVALRCDPISGHVSLYWYRQALGQGPEFLTYFNYEAQQDKSGLPNDRFSAERPEGSISTLTIQRTEQRDSAMYRCASSLGASGVNEQFFGPGTRLTVL.

The DNA for the CDR3 is TGTGCCAGTAGTGTCCAGGGTGATGGCTACACCTTC. This translates into CASSVQGDGYTF. The chain joins TRBV19 to TRBJ1-2; TRBD1 might be the D (5 bases). The ends were cut back, 5 bases at V and 6 bases at J, with 10 bases in the middle. Germline CDR1 reads LNHDA; CDR2 reads SQIVND (reference sequence). The CDR3 is 12 amino acids.

This clone was seen more than once but under ten times. The chain recombines TRBV4-1 with TRBJ1-4, with 9 bases identical to TRBD1. V lost 6 bases and J lost 0; bases outside the gene matches: 5. This CDR3 is 16 amino acids long. The germline gives CDR1 MGHRA, CDR2 YSYEKL. CDR3 in DNA: TGCGCCAGCAGACAGGGGGCTAGAGCAACTAATGAAAAACTGTTTTTT. It translates to CASRQGARATNEKLFF.

The chain links TRBV5-1 to TRBJ1-1; 8 nucleotides align to TRBD1. CDR3 length: 16 amino acids. With V trimmed by 5 bases and J by 3 bases, 12 bases remained unmatched. Germline values: CDR1 SGHRS, CDR2 YFSETQ. CDR3 region: CASSHTGGKGHTEAFF. The CDR3 DNA reads TGCGCCAGCAGTCATACAGGGGGTAAGGGTCACACTGAAGCTTTCTTT.

This clone has just one count. The chain joins TRBV7-2 to TRBJ2-7; maybe TRBD1 (5 bases). The CDR3 contains 13 residues. Germline assignment: CDR1 SGHTA and CDR2 FQGNSA. The V gene lost 5 bases and the J gene lost 3 bases, with 11 bases spanning the gap. CDR3 nucleotides: TGTGCCAGCAGCCGGGCCCAGGGCTACGAGCAGTACTTC. Encoded protein: CASSRAQGYEQYF. The entire variable domain, with the rest obtained from reference TRBV7-2 and TRBJ2-7, is as follows: GAGVSQSPSNKVTEKGKDVELRCDPISGHTALYWYRQSLGQGLEFLIYFQGNSAPDKSGLPSDRFSAERTGGSVSTLTIQRTQQEDSAVYLCASSRAQGYEQYFGPGTRLTVT.

V usage is TRBV14 and J usage is TRBJ1-2, with a weak D call TRBD1 (6 bases). The V gene lost 2 bases and the J gene lost 7 bases, with 17 bases spanning the gap. CDR1 and CDR2 from the germline V gene are SGHDN and FVKESK. This CDR3 has 15 amino acids. The CDR3 spells CASSQWGRLEGGYTF. The CDR3 DNA sequence: TGTGCCAGCAGCCAATGGGGGCGGTTGGAAGGTGGCTACACCTTC.

This rearrangement joins TRBV19 to TRBJ1-4; 8 bases are shared with TRBD1. CDR3 length equals 15 residues. The J segment lost 4 bases and the V segment lost 5 bases, leaving 6 bases of the junction unmatched. Germline assignment: CDR1 LNHDA and CDR2 SQIVND (reference sequence). In nucleotides, the CDR3 is TGTGCCAGTAGTCCTATGGACAGGGTTAATGAAAAACTGTTTTTT. It is translated as CASSPMDRVNEKLFF.

The chain carries TRBV4-1 and TRBJ2-7; 7 bases are shared with TRBD2. V gave up 0 bases and J gave up 2 bases; unmatched junction bases: 10. The V gene's germline CDR1 is MGHRA and CDR2 YSYEKL. The CDR3 loop spans 17 amino acids. The CDR3 coding sequence is TGCGCCAGCAGCCAAGAGCCCGCGCGGGGGTTTCCCTACGAGCAGTACTTC. Translated, it gives CASSQEPARGFPYEQYF.

This chain joins TRBV7-2 and TRBJ2-5; D remains unclear. Near its end, the DNA agrees better with TRBJ2-7, so the J call may be wrong. This CDR3 comprises 14 residues. Per germline, CDR1 SGHTA and CDR2 FQGNSA. The CDR3 DNA reads as TGTGCCAGCAGCTTAGGCCCAGGTACCTACGAGCAGTACTTC. Its protein product is CASSLGPGTYEQYF.

The gene calls are TRBV7-6 and TRBJ2-1; no firm D call. This CDR3 is built from 12 residues. Germline lookup yields CDR1 SGHVS and CDR2 FNYEAQ. V was pared by 3 bases and J by 9 bases, with 9 bases between. The CDR3 loop is CASSFLFSEQFF. For the CDR3, the DNA is TGTGCCAGCAGCTTTCTATTTAGTGAGCAGTTCTTC.